Listed here are 11 T cell receptor beta chains from one sample, sequenced in a study of cytomegalovirus exposure and HLA in healthy donors. Sequencing was performed with immunoSEQ multiplex PCR; in TCRdb, only in-frame clones are kept and a portion is missing. The table includes about 71,000 clones, approximately 94% detected once. The material sequenced was PBMCs. Receptors originate from a woman aged 18-35 years in good health and CMV-seronegative.

This rearrangement joins TRBV4-1 to TRBJ2-1, with D possibly TRBD1 on 5 matching bases. CDR1 is MGHRA and CDR2 is YSYEKL in the germline V gene. This CDR3 has 15 amino acids. Between the trimmed V and J ends, which lost 0 bases and 8 bases, there was a span of 14 bases. The CDR3 is CASSQEAGIGHEQFF. Here the CDR3 DNA reads TGCGCCAGCAGCCAAGAGGCAGGGATCGGGCATGAGCAGTTCTTC.

The DNA for the CDR3 is TGTGCCAGCAGCCAGAGAGTGGGACTACCTGGGCTAGACGAGCAGTACTTC. Amino acids: CASSQRVGLPGLDEQYF. J is TRBJ2-7 and V is TRBV27; 7 bases map to TRBD2. The CDR3 length is 17 residues. From germline, CDR1 is MNHEY and CDR2 SMNVEV (reference sequence). The J segment lost 5 bases and the V segment lost 6 bases, leaving 19 bases of the junction unmatched.

The CDR3 DNA reads TGTGCCAGCAGTTATCCCGCCATAGCGGGAAGGAACACCGGGGAGCTGTTTTTT. It translates to CASSYPAIAGRNTGELFF. The chain joins TRBV28 to TRBJ2-2; 8 nucleotides agree with TRBD2. The germline V gene has CDR1 MDHEN and CDR2 SYDVKM. Trimming cost V 4 bases and J 1 base; bases outside gene matches: 11. This CDR3 spans 18 amino acids.

This chain connects TRBV5-1 to TRBJ2-5; maybe TRBD2 (5 bases). The CDR3 runs 13 residues. Germline lookup yields CDR1 SGHRS and CDR2 YFSETQ. The V end lost 1 base, the J end lost 3 bases, and 7 bases lay between the germline ends. The CDR3 bases are TGCGCCAGCAGCTTGATCGGGAAAGAGACCCAGTACTTC. Translated: CASSLIGKETQYF.

The chain is built from TRBV7-2 and TRBJ1-1; D may be TRBD1 (6 bases). The germline V gene has CDR1 SGHTA and CDR2 FQGNSA. V lost 5 bases and J 4 bases, leaving 11 bases between the germline ends. The length of the CDR3 is 13 residues. DNA of the CDR3: TGTGCCAGCAGCCTTACAGGGAGCACTGAAGCTTTCTTT. Translated: CASSLTGSTEAFF.

The V call is TRBV2, the J call TRBJ2-1, with 10 nucleotides matching TRBD1. Trimming removed 8 bases from V and 7 bases from J; junction bases left unmatched: 8. The CDR3 length is 14 residues. Germline V lookup: CDR1 SNHLY, CDR2 FYNNEI. This CDR3 is CASRGQGGWNEQFF. CDR3 DNA: TGTGCCAGCCGAGGACAGGGGGGTTGGAATGAGCAGTTCTTC.

The J gene is TRBJ2-7, the V gene TRBV5-5; perhaps TRBD2 as D (5 bases). The CDR3 has 14 amino acids. The germline V gene encodes CDR1 SGHKS and CDR2 YYEKEE (reference sequence). V lost 0 bases, J lost 7 bases, and 14 bases lay in between. The CDR3 reads CASSLESGVVEQYF. CDR3 nucleotides: TGTGCCAGCAGCTTGGAAAGCGGAGTAGTTGAGCAGTACTTC.

V gene TRBV2 combines with J gene TRBJ1-5, with 7 bases matching TRBD1. CDR3 size: 15 residues. In germline, CDR1 is SNHLY, CDR2 FYNNEI. J gave up 8 bases and V 7 bases, and 14 bases lay outside the gene matches. The CDR3 DNA reads TGTGCCAGCATCGACCTGCGAGGGGGCCGTGAGCCCCAGCATTTT. Translating it yields CASIDLRGGREPQHF. Based on the CDR3 plus reference TRBV2 and TRBJ1-5, the full variable domain is EPEVTQTPSHQVTQMGQEVILRCVPISNHLYFYWYRQILGQKVEFLVSFYNNEISEKSEIFDDQFSVERPDGSNFTLKIRSTKLEDSAMYFCASIDLRGGREPQHFGDGTRLSIL.

The chain is built from TRBV28 and TRBJ1-1, with 7 bases matching TRBD1. The CDR3 loop spans 14 amino acids. CDR1 and CDR2 (germline): MDHEN, SYDVKM. The J segment lost 0 bases and the V segment lost 6 bases, leaving 4 bases of the junction unmatched. CDR3 sequence reads: CASRPGQLNTEAFF. The CDR3 coding sequence is TGTGCCAGCAGGCCGGGACAGTTGAACACTGAAGCTTTCTTT. The entire variable domain, with the rest obtained from reference TRBV28 and TRBJ1-1, is as follows: DVKVTQSSRYLVKRTGEKVFLECVQDMDHENMFWYRQDPGLGLRLIYFSYDVKMKEKGDIPEGYSVSREKKERFSLILESASTNQTSMYLCASRPGQLNTEAFFGQGTRLTVV.

V and J are TRBV15 and TRBJ2-2, with 8 bases lining up with TRBD2. The V segment lost 2 bases and the J segment 6 bases; nucleotides outside the gene matches: 14. The CDR3 length is 18 residues. CDR1 LNHNV and CDR2 YYDKDF come from the germline V gene (reference sequence). The DNA for the CDR3 is TGTGCCACCAGCAGACAGTCCGGGGGGGGAGGATGGGCCGGGGAGCTGTTTTTT. It specifies CATSRQSGGGGWAGELFF.

The genes are TRBV7-2 and TRBJ2-1, with 10 nucleotides matching TRBD2. V shed 5 bases and J 6 bases; nucleotides not matched to a gene: 4. The CDR3 runs to 14 residues. Germline V lookup: CDR1 SGHTA, CDR2 FQGNSA. The CDR3 DNA is TGTGCCAGCAGCCAACTAGCGGGACTCAATGAGCAGTTCTTC. Translating gives CASSQLAGLNEQFF.